The T cell receptor beta chain described here comes from a study of T cells in Graves' hyperthyroidism and ophthalmopathy. It was RNA transcripts that yielded the amplified TCR beta CDR3 regions. HTBI primers were the set used in a first-round RT-PCR of the TCR CDR3. TCRdb re-called the multiplex PCR reads through MiXCR, storing one row per CDR3 protein. The sample includes around 340,000 distinct CDR3 sequences, approximately 14% seen only once; the top ten take 20% to 25%. The junction had 3 bases not matched to a gene; V was cut back by 3 bases and J by 5 bases. The germline V gene encodes CDR1 SNHLY and CDR2 FYNNEI. The CDR3 length is 14 residues. There are many counts of this clonotype.

V gene TRBV2 combines with J gene TRBJ1-4; 7 bases agree with TRBD1. The receptor's source is a woman in her thirties with Graves' hyperthyroidism. Sequencing was done on a sample of blood. In DNA form, the CDR3 reads TGTGCCAGCAGTGAGGACAGGTGGAATGAAAAACTGTTTTTT. The encoded protein is CASSEDRWNEKLFF.